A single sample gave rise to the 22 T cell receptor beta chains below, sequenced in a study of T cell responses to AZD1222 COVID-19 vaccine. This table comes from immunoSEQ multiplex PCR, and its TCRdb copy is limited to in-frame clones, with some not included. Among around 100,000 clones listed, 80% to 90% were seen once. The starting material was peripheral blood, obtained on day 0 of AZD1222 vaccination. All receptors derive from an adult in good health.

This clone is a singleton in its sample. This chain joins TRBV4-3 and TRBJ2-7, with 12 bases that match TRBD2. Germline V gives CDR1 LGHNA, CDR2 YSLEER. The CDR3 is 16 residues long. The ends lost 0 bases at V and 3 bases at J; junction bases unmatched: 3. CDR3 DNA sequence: TGCGCCAGCAGCCAAGAAGGACTAGCGGGACTCTACGAGCAGTACTTC. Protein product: CASSQEGLAGLYEQYF.

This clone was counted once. The CDR3 nucleotides read TGCAGCGTTGGGGGGGGACAGGGTGAGGAAAACACTGAAGCTTTCTTT. Translated, it gives CSVGGGQGEENTEAFF. The chain uses TRBV29-1 and TRBJ1-1; 9 nucleotides align to TRBD1. Germline V gene lookup returns CDR1 SQVTM and CDR2 ANQGSEA. With 4 bases clipped from V and 2 bases from J, the junction kept 11 bases outside the gene matches. CDR3 length: 16 residues.

CDR3 loop: CASSQRGGSLYEQYF. The CDR3 DNA is TGTGCCAGCAGCCAACGAGGGGGTTCCCTCTACGAGCAGTACTTC. The chain combines TRBV3-1 (or the pseudogene TRBV3-2) with TRBJ2-7, with D possibly being TRBD1 (6 bases). Germline CDR1 is LGHDT and CDR2 is YNNKEL (reference sequence). The CDR3 is 15 residues long. Trimming took off 2 bases at V and 3 bases at J, with 14 bases between the two ends.

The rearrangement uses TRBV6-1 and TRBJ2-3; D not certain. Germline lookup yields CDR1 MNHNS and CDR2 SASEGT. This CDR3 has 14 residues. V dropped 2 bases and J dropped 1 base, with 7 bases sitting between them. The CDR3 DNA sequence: TGTGCCAGCAGTGAAAACAGCCGCACAGATACGCAGTATTTT. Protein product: CASSENSRTDTQYF.

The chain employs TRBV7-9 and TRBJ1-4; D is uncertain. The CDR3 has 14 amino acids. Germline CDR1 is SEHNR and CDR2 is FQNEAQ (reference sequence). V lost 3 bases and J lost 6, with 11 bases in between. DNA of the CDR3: TGTGCCAGCAGCTTGGGCCCGAGGGATGAAAAACTGTTTTTT. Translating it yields CASSLGPRDEKLFF.

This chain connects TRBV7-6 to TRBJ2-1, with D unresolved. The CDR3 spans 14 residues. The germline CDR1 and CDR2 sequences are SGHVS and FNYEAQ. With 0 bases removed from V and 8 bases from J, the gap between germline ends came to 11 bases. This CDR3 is CASSLAPGSDEQFF. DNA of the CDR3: TGTGCCAGCAGCTTAGCGCCGGGTTCGGATGAGCAGTTCTTC.

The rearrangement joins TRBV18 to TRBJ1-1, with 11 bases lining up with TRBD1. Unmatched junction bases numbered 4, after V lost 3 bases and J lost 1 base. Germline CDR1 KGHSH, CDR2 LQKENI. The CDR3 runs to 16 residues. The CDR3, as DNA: TGTGCCAGCTCACCGGGGACAGGGGGTGGGAACACTGAAGCTTTCTTT. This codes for CASSPGTGGGNTEAFF.

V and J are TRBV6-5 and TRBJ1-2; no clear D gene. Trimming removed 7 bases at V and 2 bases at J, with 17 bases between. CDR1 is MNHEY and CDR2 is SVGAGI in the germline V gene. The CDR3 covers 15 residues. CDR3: CASTEQMQTNYGYTF. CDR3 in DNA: TGTGCCAGCACCGAACAAATGCAGACGAACTATGGCTACACCTTC.

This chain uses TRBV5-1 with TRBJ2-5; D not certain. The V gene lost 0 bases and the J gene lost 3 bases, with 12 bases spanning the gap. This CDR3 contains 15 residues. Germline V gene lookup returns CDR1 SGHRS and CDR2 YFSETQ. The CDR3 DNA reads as TGCGCCAGCAGCTTGGTCGCCCAGATCGAAGAGACCCAGTACTTC. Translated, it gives CASSLVAQIEETQYF.

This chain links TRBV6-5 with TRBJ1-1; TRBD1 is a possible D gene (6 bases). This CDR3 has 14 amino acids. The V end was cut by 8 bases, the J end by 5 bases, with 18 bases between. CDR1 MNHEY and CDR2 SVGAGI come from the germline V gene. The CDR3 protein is CASGGLGTVTEAFF. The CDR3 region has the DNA TGTGCCAGCGGGGGCTTAGGTACGGTTACTGAAGCTTTCTTT.

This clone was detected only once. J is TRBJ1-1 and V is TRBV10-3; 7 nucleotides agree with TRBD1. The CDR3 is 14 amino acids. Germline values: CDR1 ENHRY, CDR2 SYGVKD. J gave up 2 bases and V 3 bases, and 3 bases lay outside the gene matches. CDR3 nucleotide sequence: TGTGCCATCAGTGAAAGGGGGCTAAACACTGAAGCTTTCTTT. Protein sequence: CAISERGLNTEAFF.

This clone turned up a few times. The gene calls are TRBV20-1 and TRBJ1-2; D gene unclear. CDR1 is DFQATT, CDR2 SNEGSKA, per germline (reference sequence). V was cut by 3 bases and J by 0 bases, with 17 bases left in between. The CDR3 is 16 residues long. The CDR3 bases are TGCAGTGCTAGTCGGACGGATACAACCCCTAACTATGGCTACACCTTC. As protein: CSASRTDTTPNYGYTF.

CDR3 region: CASSLEDVGYTF. The CDR3 coding sequence is TGTGCCAGCAGCTTGGAGGATGTGGGCTACACCTTC. This chain links TRBV11-3 with TRBJ1-2, with D uncertain. CDR1 is SGHNT and CDR2 is YENEEA in the germline V gene. The CDR3 consists of 12 residues. Trimming left V 3 bases short and J 8 bases short, with 10 bases between.

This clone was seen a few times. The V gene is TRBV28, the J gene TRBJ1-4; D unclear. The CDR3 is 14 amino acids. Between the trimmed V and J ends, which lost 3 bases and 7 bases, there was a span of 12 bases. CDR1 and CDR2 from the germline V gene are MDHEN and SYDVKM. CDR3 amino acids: CASSFSTGIEKLFF. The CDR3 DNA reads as TGTGCCAGCAGTTTCTCGACGGGGATTGAAAAACTGTTTTTT.

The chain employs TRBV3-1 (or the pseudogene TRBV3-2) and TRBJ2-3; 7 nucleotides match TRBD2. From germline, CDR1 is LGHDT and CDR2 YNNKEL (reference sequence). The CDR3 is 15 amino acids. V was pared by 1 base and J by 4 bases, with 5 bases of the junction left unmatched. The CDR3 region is CASSQGPGGSDTQYF. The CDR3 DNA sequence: TGTGCCAGCAGCCAAGGGCCGGGGGGATCAGATACGCAGTATTTT.

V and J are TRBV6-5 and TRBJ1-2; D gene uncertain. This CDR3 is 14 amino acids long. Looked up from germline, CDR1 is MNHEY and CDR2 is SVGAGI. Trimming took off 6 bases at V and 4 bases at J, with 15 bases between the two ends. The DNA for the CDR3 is TGTGCCAGCAGGTTAAGCCCCCGAAGCTATGGCTACACCTTC. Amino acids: CASRLSPRSYGYTF.

In DNA, the CDR3 is TGCGCCAGCAGCCCTCCGGGCAGGGGGGAGGCTGAAGCTTTCTTT. Translating gives CASSPPGRGEAEAFF. V gene TRBV4-1 combines with J gene TRBJ1-1, with 7 bases aligning to TRBD1. The V and J ends lost 4 bases and 6 bases, in that order; junction bases with no gene match: 11. The V gene's germline CDR1 is MGHRA and CDR2 YSYEKL. CDR3 size: 15 residues.

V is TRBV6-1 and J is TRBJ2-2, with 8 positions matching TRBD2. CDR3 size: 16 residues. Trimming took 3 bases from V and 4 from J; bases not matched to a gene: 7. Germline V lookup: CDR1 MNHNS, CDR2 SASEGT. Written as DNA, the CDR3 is TGTGCCAGCAGTGAGAGGTATAGCGGGGTCACCGGGGAGCTGTTTTTT. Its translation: CASSERYSGVTGELFF.

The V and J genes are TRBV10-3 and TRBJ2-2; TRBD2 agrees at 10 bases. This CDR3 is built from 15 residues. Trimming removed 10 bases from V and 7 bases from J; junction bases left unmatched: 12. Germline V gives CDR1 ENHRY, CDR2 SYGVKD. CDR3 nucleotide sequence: TGTGCCACCCGAGGGGCTAGCGGGAGCGGCGGGGAGCTGTTTTTT. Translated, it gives CATRGASGSGGELFF.

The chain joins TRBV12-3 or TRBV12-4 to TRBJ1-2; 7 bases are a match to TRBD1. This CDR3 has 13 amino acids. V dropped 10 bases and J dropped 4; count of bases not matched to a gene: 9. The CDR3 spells CAIENRDSYGYTF. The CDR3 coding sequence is TGTGCCATAGAAAACCGGGACAGCTATGGCTACACCTTC.

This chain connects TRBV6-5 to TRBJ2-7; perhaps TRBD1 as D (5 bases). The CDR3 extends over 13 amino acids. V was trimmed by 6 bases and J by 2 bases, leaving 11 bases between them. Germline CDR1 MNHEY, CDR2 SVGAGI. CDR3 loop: CASRTAHPYEQYF. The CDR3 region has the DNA TGTGCCAGCAGGACAGCCCACCCCTACGAGCAGTACTTC.

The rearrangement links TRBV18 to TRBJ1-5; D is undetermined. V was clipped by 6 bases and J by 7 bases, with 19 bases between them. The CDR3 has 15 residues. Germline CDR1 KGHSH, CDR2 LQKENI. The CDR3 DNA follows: TGTGCCAGCTCTGAAACACTGGGTCCAAGGCAGCCCCAGCATTTT. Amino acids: CASSETLGPRQPQHF.